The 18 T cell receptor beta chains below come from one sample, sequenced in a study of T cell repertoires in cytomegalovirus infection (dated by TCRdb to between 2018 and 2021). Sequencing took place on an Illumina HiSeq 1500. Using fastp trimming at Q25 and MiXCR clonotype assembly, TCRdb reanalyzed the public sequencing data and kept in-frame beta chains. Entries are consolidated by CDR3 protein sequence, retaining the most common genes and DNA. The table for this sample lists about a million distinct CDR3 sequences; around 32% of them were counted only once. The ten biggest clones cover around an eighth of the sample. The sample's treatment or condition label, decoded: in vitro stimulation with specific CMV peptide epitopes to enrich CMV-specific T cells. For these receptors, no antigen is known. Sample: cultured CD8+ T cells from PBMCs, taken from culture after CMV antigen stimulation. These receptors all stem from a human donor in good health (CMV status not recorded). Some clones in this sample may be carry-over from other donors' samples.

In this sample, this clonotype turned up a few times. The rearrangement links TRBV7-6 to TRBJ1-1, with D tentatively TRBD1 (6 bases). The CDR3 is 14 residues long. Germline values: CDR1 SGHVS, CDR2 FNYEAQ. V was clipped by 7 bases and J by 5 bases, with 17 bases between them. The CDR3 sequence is CASTHREGGTEAFF. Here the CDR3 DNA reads TGTGCCAGCACCCACAGGGAAGGGGGGACTGAAGCTTTCTTT.

DNA of the CDR3: TGTGCCATCAGTGAGTCCCTCGGGGACAAGACTAAGAACACTGAAGCTTTCTTT. Protein: CAISESLGDKTKNTEAFF. The gene calls are TRBV10-3 and TRBJ1-1; possible D gene TRBD1, 6 bases. V was shortened by 0 bases and J by 1 base, with 18 bases between the two germline ends. CDR1 is ENHRY, CDR2 SYGVKD, per germline. The CDR3 is 18 amino acids.

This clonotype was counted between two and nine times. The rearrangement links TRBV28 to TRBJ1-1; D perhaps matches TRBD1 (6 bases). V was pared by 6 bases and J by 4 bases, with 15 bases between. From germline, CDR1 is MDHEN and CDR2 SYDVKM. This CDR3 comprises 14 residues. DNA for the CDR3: TGTGCCAGCAGCCCGAGGGGGGTGGGCACTGAAGCTTTCTTT. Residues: CASSPRGVGTEAFF.

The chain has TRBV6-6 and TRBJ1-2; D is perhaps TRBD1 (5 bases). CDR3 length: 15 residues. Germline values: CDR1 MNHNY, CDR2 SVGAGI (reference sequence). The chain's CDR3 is CATLGTGPENYGYTF. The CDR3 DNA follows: TGTGCTACTCTAGGAACAGGCCCGGAGAACTATGGCTACACCTTC.

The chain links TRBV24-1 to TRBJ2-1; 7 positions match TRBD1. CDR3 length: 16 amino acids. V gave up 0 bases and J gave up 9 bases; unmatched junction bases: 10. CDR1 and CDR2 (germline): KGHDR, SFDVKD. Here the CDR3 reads CATSDLRQGQTGEQFF. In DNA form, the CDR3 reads TGTGCCACCAGTGATTTGCGACAGGGTCAAACGGGTGAGCAGTTCTTC.

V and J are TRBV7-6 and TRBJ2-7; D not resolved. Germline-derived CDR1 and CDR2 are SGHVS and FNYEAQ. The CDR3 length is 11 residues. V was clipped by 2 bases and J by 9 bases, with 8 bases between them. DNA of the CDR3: TGTGCCAGCAGCTTAAGTTCCCGGCAGTACTTC. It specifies CASSLSSRQYF.

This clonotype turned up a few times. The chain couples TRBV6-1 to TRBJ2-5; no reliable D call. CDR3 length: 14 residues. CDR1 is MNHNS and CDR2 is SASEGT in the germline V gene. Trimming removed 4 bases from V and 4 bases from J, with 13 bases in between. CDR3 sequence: CASSGTTARETQYF. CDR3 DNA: TGTGCCAGCAGTGGGACCACCGCGAGAGAGACCCAGTACTTC.

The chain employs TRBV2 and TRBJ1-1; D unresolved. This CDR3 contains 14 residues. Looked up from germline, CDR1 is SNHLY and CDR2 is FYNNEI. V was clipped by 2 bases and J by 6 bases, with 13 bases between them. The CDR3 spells CASSELGPLPEAFF. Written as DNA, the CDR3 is TGTGCCAGCAGTGAATTGGGTCCCCTACCTGAAGCTTTCTTT.

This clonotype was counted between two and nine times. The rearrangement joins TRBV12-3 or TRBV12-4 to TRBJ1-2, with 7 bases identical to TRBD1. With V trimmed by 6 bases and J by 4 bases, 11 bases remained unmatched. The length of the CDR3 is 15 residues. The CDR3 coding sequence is TGTGCCAGCAGCCCAACCCGGACAGGTAGCTATGGCTACACCTTC. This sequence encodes CASSPTRTGSYGYTF.

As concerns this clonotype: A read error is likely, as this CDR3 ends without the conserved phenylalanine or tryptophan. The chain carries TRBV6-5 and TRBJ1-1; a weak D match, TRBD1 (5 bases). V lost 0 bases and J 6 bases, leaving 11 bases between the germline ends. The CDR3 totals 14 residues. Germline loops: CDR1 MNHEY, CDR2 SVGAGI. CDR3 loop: CASSYSAGQAEAFL. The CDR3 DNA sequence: TGTGCCAGCAGTTACTCGGCAGGGCAGGCTGAAGCTTTCTTG.

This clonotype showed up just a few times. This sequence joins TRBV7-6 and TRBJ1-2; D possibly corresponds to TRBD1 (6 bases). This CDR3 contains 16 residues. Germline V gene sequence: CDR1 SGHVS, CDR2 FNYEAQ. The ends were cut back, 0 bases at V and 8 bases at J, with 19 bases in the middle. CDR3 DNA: TGTGCCAGCAGCTTAGCTGGGGGCCACAACTATAAGGGCTACACCTTC. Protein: CASSLAGGHNYKGYTF.

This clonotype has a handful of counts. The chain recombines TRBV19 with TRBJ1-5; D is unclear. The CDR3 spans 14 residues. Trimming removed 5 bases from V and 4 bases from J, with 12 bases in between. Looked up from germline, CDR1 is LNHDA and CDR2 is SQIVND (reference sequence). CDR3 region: CASSGEGGNQPQHF. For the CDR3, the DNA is TGTGCCAGTAGTGGAGAGGGAGGGAATCAGCCCCAGCATTTT.

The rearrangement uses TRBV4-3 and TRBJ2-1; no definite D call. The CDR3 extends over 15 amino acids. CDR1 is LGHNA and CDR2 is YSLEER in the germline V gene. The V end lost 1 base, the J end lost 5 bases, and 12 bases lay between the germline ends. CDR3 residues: CASSQAAWTDNEQFF. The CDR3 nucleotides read TGCGCCAGCAGCCAAGCCGCTTGGACGGACAATGAGCAGTTCTTC.

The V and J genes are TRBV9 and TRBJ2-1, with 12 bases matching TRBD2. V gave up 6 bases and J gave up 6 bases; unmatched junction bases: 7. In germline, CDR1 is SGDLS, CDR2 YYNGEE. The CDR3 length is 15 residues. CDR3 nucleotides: TGTGCCAGCACCCCACCACTAGCGGGAGGCAATGAGCAGTTCTTC. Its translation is CASTPPLAGGNEQFF.

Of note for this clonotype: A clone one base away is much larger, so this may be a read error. CDR3 amino acids: CAIWKLSKDREFTGTEAFF. CDR3 sequence (DNA): TGTGCCATCTGGAAGCTTTCAAAGGACAGGGAGTTTACGGGCACTGAAGCTTTCTTT. The gene calls are TRBV10-3 and TRBJ1-1; TRBD1 matches 8 bases. Germline V gene data show CDR1 as ENHRY and CDR2 as SYGVKD. The CDR3 is 19 residues long. The junction had 24 bases not matched to a gene; V was cut back by 8 bases and J by 4 bases.

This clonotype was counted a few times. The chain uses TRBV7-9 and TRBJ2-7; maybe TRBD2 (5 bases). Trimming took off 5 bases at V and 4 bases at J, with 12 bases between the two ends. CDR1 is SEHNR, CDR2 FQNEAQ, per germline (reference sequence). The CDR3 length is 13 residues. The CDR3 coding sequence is TGTGCCAGCAGCCGCGGGTTCGCGTACGAGCAGTACTTC. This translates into CASSRGFAYEQYF.

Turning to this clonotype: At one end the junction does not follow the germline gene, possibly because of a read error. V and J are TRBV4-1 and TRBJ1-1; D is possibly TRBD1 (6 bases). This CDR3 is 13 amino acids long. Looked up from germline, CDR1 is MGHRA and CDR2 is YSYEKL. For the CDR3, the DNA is TGCGCCCGCAGCCAAGGGGGGCAAACGGAAGCTTTCTTT. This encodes CARSQGGQTEAFF.

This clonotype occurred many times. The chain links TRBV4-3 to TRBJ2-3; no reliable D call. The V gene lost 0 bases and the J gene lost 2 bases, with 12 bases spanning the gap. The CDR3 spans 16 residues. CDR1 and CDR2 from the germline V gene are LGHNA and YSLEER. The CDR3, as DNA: TGCGCCAGCAGCCAAGATCTTGCCTTAAACACAGATACGCAGTATTTT. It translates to CASSQDLALNTDTQYF.